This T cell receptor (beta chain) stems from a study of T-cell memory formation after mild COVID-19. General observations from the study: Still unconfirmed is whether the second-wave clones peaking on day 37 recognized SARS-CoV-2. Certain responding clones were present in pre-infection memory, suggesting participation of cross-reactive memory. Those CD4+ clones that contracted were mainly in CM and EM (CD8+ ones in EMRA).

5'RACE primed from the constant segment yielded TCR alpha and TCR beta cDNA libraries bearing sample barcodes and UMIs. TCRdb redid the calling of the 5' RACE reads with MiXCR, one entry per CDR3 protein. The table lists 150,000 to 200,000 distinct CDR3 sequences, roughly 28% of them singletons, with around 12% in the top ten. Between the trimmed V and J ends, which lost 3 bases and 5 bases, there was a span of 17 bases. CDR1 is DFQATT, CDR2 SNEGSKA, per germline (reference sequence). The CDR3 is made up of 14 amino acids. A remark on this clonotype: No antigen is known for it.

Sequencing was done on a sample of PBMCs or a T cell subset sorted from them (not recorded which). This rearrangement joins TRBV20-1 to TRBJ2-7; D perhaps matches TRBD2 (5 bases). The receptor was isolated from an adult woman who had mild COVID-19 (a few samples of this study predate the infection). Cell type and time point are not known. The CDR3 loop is CSASRTGNRDEQYF. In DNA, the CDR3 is TGCAGTGCTAGCAGGACGGGGAATAGAGACGAGCAGTACTTC.